At least ten counts were recorded for the clone carrying this T cell receptor beta chain. What it binds is unknown. This CDR3 spans 15 amino acids. The junction had 7 bases not matched to a gene; V was cut back by 2 bases and J by 4 bases. CDR1 is SGHAT, CDR2 FQNNGV, per germline. TCRdb analysed the reads with MiXCR anew, one entry per CDR3 protein. Of about 46,000 distinct CDR3 sequences detected, roughly 20% appear once; the ten largest clones hold roughly 20%. This entry belongs to a study of T cell repertoires in cytomegalovirus infection. Whole-study context: Indicated by public TCR beta signatures were CMV infection and matching HLA type. Findings of the study overall: Identification of carriers of CMV plus the relevant HLA was performed using cumulative public TCR beta family frequency. CMV-specific TCR beta clonotypes restricted by HLA-C dominated the ex vivo response.

The sequenced sample was PBMCs, sequenced either directly or after in vitro stimulation (not recorded which). The origin of this receptor is a human donor in good health (CMV status not recorded). Some clones in this sample may be carry-over from other donors' samples. This chain connects TRBV11-2 to TRBJ1-2; 7 nucleotides match TRBD1. The DNA of the CDR3 is TGTGCCAGCAGCTTAACCACCGGGACAGTCTATGGCTACACCTTC. As protein: CASSLTTGTVYGYTF.